The 20 T cell receptor beta chains given below trace back to one sample, sequenced in a study of vaccination and CD4 T cells after COVID-19. The Oncomine TCR Beta short-read assay sequenced DNA from cultured CD4+ T cells. TCRdb re-analysed the PCR reads in MiXCR, keeping a single row per CDR3 protein. This table holds 15,000 to 20,000 distinct CDR3 sequences, 45% to 50% found once. Noted treatment: roughly 11-day PBMC culture with coronavirus spike peptide pools or control peptides (ViraFEST assay). Their recognized antigens are unknown. Sequences were obtained from CD4+ T cells from blood, cultured in vitro. These receptors all come from a human donor who had recovered from COVID-19.

The J gene is TRBJ2-1, the V gene TRBV4-3; D perhaps matches TRBD1 (5 bases). This CDR3 has 13 residues. Germline CDR1 is LGHNA and CDR2 is YSLEER. Trimming left V 0 bases short and J 10 bases short, with 10 bases between. In DNA form, the CDR3 reads TGCGCCAGCAGCCAAGATGGGGCAACGGAGCAGTTCTTC. Its protein product is CASSQDGATEQFF.

Judged by abundance, this clonotype is medium-sized. The V call is TRBV19, the J call TRBJ1-5; TRBD1 matches 12 bases. Trimming removed 6 bases from V and 2 bases from J; junction bases left unmatched: 8. CDR3 length equals 17 residues. Germline-derived CDR1 and CDR2 are LNHDA and SQIVND (reference sequence). The CDR3 DNA reads as TGTGCCAGTAGGGGGGGACAGGGGGCAAGGGGCAATCAGCCCCAGCATTTT. This translates into CASRGGQGARGNQPQHF.

This sequence joins TRBV20-1 and TRBJ2-5; D may be TRBD1 or TRBD2 (5 bases each). The CDR3 runs to 15 residues. CDR1 is DFQATT, CDR2 SNEGSKA, per germline (reference sequence). V was shortened by 1 base and J by 3 bases, with 15 bases between the two germline ends. The CDR3 region is CSARGGGQQKETQYF. The DNA of the CDR3 is TGCAGTGCTAGAGGGGGCGGGCAACAAAAAGAGACCCAGTACTTC.

The chain links TRBV6-1 to TRBJ1-2; the match to TRBD1 covers 8 bases. The CDR3 length is 14 residues. V lost 6 bases, J lost 4 bases, and 7 bases stayed unmatched. Looked up from germline, CDR1 is MNHNS and CDR2 is SASEGT. The CDR3 DNA sequence: TGTGCCAGCAGCCGCACCGGGACAGGCTATGGCTACACCTTC. This codes for CASSRTGTGYGYTF.

The chain combines TRBV20-1 with TRBJ1-1, with D possibly TRBD1 on 6 matching bases. The germline CDR1 and CDR2 sequences are DFQATT and SNEGSKA (reference sequence). CDR3 length: 13 amino acids. With 5 bases removed from V and 6 bases from J, the gap between germline ends came to 16 bases. CDR3 DNA sequence: TGCAGTGCTGTACAGGGAAGTGGAGCTGAAGCTTTCTTT. Translation: CSAVQGSGAEAFF.

This chain connects TRBV6-2 or TRBV6-3 to TRBJ2-1; possible D gene TRBD1, 6 bases. This CDR3 comprises 17 residues. Germline-derived CDR1 and CDR2 are MNHEY and SVGEGT. The germline V and J ends were trimmed by 6 bases and 3 bases, with 21 bases remaining between them. Here the CDR3 DNA reads TGTGCCAGCAGCTTATGGATCCGGACAGCAGGCTACAATGAGCAGTTCTTC. This encodes CASSLWIRTAGYNEQFF.

The chain joins TRBV7-2 to TRBJ2-1; 8 nucleotides align to TRBD1. CDR1 is SGHTA and CDR2 is FQGNSA in the germline V gene. CDR3 size: 12 residues. Germline trimming cut 5 bases from V and 12 bases from J; bases unmatched to any gene: 6. CDR3 bases: TGTGCCAGCAGCGATTCAGGGGGCATGCAGTTCTTC. It is translated as CASSDSGGMQFF. The variable domain in full, completed from reference TRBV7-2 and TRBJ2-1, reads GAGVSQSPSNKVTEKGKDVELRCDPISGHTALYWYRQSLGQGLEFLIYFQGNSAPDKSGLPSDRFSAERTGGSVSTLTIQRTQQEDSAVYLCASSDSGGMQFFGPGTRLTVL.

This chain links TRBV30 with TRBJ1-1, with 10 positions matching TRBD1. The CDR3 extends over 13 amino acids. The ends lost 0 bases at V and 11 bases at J; junction bases unmatched: 6. Germline values: CDR1 GTSNPN, CDR2 SVGIG (reference sequence). The CDR3 DNA reads TGTGCCTGGAGTGTACGAGGGGACAGGGGTGCTTTCTTT. Translating gives CAWSVRGDRGAFF.

Concerning this clonotype itself: The CDR3 ends on some other residue instead of the conserved phenylalanine or tryptophan, so this is likely a read error. The chain links TRBV6-7 to TRBJ2-5; 9 bases agree with TRBD1. TRBV6-7 is an open reading frame whose function is uncertain. This CDR3 spans 17 amino acids. The V gene end was trimmed by 5 bases and the J gene end by 5 bases; junction bases not matched to a gene: 15. The CDR3: CASSKTQADRGRETQYI. CDR3 bases: TGTGCCAGCAGTAAAACACAAGCAGACAGGGGGAGGGAGACCCAGTACATC.

This clonotype was seen only a few times. The chain combines TRBV7-3 with TRBJ2-3; 7 bases match TRBD1. J gave up 0 bases and V 4 bases, and 7 bases lay outside the gene matches. CDR3 size: 16 residues. Per the germline V gene, CDR1 is SGHTA and CDR2 is FQGTGA. The CDR3 here is CASSWDSSTSTDTQYF. The DNA of the CDR3 is TGTGCCAGCAGCTGGGACAGTTCAACTAGCACAGATACGCAGTATTTT.

The rearrangement links TRBV6-5 to TRBJ1-6; D is unresolved. This CDR3 is built from 13 residues. V was clipped by 2 bases and J by 6 bases, with 5 bases between them. The germline V gene encodes CDR1 MNHEY and CDR2 SVGAGI. CDR3 amino acids: CASSYGSNSPLHF. DNA for the CDR3: TGTGCCAGCAGTTACGGGTCTAATTCACCCCTCCACTTT.

This sequence joins TRBV7-8 and TRBJ2-1, with TRBD2 as a possible D gene (6 bases). The CDR3 sequence is 16 residues long. V was pared by 5 bases and J by 5 bases, with 19 bases between. Germline CDR1 reads SGHVS; CDR2 reads FQNEAQ. CDR3 sequence: CASSATSFGTNNEQFF. CDR3 nucleotides: TGTGCCAGCAGCGCGACTAGTTTCGGGACCAACAATGAGCAGTTCTTC.

V and J are TRBV5-1 and TRBJ2-3; 13 nucleotides line up with TRBD2. V lost 5 bases and J lost 2; bases outside the gene matches: 5. Germline V gene data show CDR1 as SGHRS and CDR2 as YFSETQ. The CDR3 extends over 16 amino acids. CDR3 loop: CASRPGLAGFTDTQYF. CDR3 bases: TGCGCCAGCAGACCGGGACTAGCGGGATTCACAGATACGCAGTATTTT.

The chain links TRBV7-9 to TRBJ1-3; TRBD1 matches 10 bases. The junction had 5 bases not matched to a gene; V was cut back by 5 bases and J by 4 bases. Germline V gene data show CDR1 as SEHNR and CDR2 as FQNEAQ (reference sequence). The CDR3 spans 15 residues. Written as DNA, the CDR3 is TGTGCCAGCAGCCGACAGGGGGCGTCGGGAAACACCATATATTTT. It specifies CASSRQGASGNTIYF.

This clonotype occurred a few times. V is TRBV7-9 and J is TRBJ1-1; no clear D. The CDR3 is made up of 14 amino acids. V gave up 1 base and J gave up 2 bases, with 8 bases separating them. Germline-derived CDR1 and CDR2 are SEHNR and FQNEAQ (reference sequence). The CDR3, as DNA: TGTGCCAGCAGCTTAGGGGCATCTAACACTGAAGCTTTCTTT. It codes for CASSLGASNTEAFF.

J is TRBJ2-5 and V is TRBV20-1; 7 nucleotides match TRBD2. V dropped 1 base and J dropped 4; count of bases not matched to a gene: 3. CDR1 and CDR2 from the germline V gene are DFQATT and SNEGSKA (reference sequence). CDR3 length: 13 amino acids. CDR3 sequence reads: CSARVTSRETQYF. DNA of the CDR3: TGCAGTGCTAGAGTGACTAGCCGAGAGACCCAGTACTTC.

The chain joins TRBV11-3 to TRBJ2-3; tentative D call: TRBD2 (7 bases). Trimming took 8 bases from V and 6 from J, leaving 9 bases between them. Germline V gene lookup returns CDR1 SGHNT and CDR2 YENEEA. The CDR3 length is 11 residues. CDR3 sequence: CASGRGDTQYF. The CDR3 DNA follows: TGTGCCAGCGGGAGGGGGGATACGCAGTATTTT.

This chain uses TRBV6-1 with TRBJ2-1, with D perhaps TRBD1 (6 bases). Between the trimmed V and J ends, which lost 3 bases and 11 bases, there was a span of 20 bases. The CDR3 is 15 amino acids. Per the germline V gene, CDR1 is MNHNS and CDR2 is SASEGT. This chain's CDR3 is CASSEVTGFGVKQFF. CDR3 sequence (DNA): TGTGCCAGCAGTGAGGTGACAGGTTTCGGGGTGAAGCAGTTCTTC.

This sequence joins TRBV30 and TRBJ1-6; tentatively, D is TRBD1 (5 bases). Looked up from germline, CDR1 is GTSNPN and CDR2 is SVGIG (reference sequence). The germline V and J ends were trimmed by 0 bases and 10 bases, with 16 bases remaining between them. The CDR3 length is 15 residues. CDR3 in amino acids: CAWSVLGPSRSPLHF. The CDR3 coding sequence is TGTGCCTGGAGTGTACTGGGACCCAGTCGGTCACCCCTCCACTTT.

This clonotype was seen a handful of times. The chain recombines TRBV7-2 with TRBJ2-5, with TRBD2 matching over 16 bases. This CDR3 comprises 18 residues. J lost 4 bases, V lost 1 base, and 6 bases had no gene match. CDR1 and CDR2 (germline): SGHTA, FQGNSA. CDR3 in DNA: TGTGCCAGCAGCTTAGGCGGGACTAGCGGGGGGGCGAGAGAGACCCAGTACTTC. Its protein is CASSLGGTSGGARETQYF.